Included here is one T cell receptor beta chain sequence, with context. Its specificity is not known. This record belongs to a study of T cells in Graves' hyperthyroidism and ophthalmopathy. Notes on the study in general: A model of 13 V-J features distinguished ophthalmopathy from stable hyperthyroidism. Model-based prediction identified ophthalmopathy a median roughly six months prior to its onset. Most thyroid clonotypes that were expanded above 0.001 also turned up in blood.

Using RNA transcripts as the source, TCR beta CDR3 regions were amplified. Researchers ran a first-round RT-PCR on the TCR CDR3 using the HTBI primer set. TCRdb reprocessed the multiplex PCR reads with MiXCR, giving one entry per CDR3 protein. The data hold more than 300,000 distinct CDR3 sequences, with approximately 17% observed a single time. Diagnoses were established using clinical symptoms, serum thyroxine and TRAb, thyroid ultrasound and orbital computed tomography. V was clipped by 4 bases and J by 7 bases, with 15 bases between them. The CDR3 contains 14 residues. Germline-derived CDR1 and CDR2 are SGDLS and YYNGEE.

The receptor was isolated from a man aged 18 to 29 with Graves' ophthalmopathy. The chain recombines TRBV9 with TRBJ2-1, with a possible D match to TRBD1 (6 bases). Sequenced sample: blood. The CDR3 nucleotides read TGTGCCAGCAGCCCCGAGTGGGGGCAGAATGAGCAGTTCTTC. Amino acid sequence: CASSPEWGQNEQFF.